This T cell receptor beta chain was sequenced in a study of long-term antiretroviral therapy in people with HIV. Study-level information: The 2015 immediate-ART recommendation came about a decade after the earliest samples.

Run at survey level, the immunoSEQ assay was version v3.0. Using immunoSEQ multiplex PCR, the repertoire was profiled, and TCRdb retains in-frame clones only, with some absent. The sample yields over 10,000 clones, 60% to 75% seen once. V was cut by 4 bases and J by 5 bases, with 15 bases left in between. The CDR3 consists of 15 residues. Germline-derived CDR1 and CDR2 are SGHVS and FQNEAQ. The receptor comes from a man aged 35-49 years with HIV. This specimen consisted of unsorted PBMCs, obtained less than 3.3 years before starting antiretroviral therapy. V gene TRBV7-8 combines with J gene TRBJ2-1; D uncertain. CDR3 sequence (DNA): TGTGCCAGCAGCTCAGGCCCCGGGCCAAACAATGAGCAGTTCTTC. The encoded protein is CASSSGPGPNNEQFF.